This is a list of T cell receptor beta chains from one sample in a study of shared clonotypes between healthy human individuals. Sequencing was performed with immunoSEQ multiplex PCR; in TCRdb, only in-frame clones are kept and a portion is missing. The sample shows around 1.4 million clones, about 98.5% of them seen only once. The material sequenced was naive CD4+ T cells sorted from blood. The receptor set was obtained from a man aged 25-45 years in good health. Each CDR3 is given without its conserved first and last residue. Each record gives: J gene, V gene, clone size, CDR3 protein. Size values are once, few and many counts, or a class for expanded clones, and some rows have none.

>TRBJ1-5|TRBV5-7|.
ASSLARQGYQPQH
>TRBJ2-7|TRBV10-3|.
ALGGGDSYEQY
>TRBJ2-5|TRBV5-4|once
ASSLYTGGETQY
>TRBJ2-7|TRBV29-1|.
SVEERYEQY
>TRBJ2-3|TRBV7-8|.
ASSLLGAGEGDTQY
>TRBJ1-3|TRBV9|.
ASSSPWGKGSGNTIY
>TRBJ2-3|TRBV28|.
ASSSLVRGRGTDTQY
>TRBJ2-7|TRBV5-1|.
ASSLAGTNPQQY
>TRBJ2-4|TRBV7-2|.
ASSFNPPRQVAKNIQY
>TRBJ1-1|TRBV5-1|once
ASKGEGMNTEAF
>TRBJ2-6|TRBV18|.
ASSPAGGLRSGANVLT
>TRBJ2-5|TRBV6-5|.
ASSRTGGAGTQY
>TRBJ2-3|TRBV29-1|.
SVEEGGGRVRPTQY
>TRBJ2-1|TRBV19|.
ASRDAGLGEQF
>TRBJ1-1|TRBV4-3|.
ASSQVPGRTEAF
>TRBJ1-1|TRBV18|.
ASSPPTGGHTEAF
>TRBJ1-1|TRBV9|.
ASSLQTGNTEAF
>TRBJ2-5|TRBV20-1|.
SAGVGETQY
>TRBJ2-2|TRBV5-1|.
ASSSGAGTGELF
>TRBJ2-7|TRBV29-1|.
SANTGTSYEQY
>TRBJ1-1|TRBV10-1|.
ASSESRGQNTEAF
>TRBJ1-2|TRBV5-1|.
ASSLSVGRENYGYT
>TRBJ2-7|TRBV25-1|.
ASRPHSGRPLDNEQY
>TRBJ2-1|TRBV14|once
ASSQGVLAASYNEQF
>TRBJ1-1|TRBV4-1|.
ASSFSRGPQAEAF
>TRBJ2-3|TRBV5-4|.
ASSRASDSHTDTQY
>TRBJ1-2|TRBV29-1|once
SGRSSYGYT
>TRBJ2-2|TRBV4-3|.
ASSQVLTSGSFGGELF
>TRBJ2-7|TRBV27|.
ASSLSRGRAILRNTVTYEQY
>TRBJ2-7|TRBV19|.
ASSIAEELSHEQY
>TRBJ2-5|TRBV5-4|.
ASSRTGLQETQY
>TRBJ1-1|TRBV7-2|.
ASRAGRSGGEAF
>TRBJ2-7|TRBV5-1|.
ASSGGTVGSYEQY
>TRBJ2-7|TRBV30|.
AWSVGQANSYEQY
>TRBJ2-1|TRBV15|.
ATSRLKGSAQELYNEQF
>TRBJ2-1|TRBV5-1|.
ASSLQGGPEQF
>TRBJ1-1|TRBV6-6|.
ASSYNLGRKAF